The next 22 T cell receptor beta chains were all read from a single sample in a study of T cell responses to AZD1222 COVID-19 vaccine (dated by TCRdb to the early 2020s). The time point label on this specimen signifies: baseline before first vaccination. Receptor libraries were prepared by the immunoSEQ multiplex PCR assay. Held by TCRdb, this immuneACCESS table contains in-frame sequences only and omits some clones. Under half of the omission traces to an unresolved V gene where checked; the cause of the rest is unknown. This sample holds about 140,000 clones; 70% to 90% were observed only once. The top ten clonotypes cover around 5% of the sample. The sample was peripheral blood, taken on day 0 of AZD1222 vaccination. The receptors derive from an adult in good health.

The chain recombines TRBV27 with TRBJ2-5; the D is unclear. The length of the CDR3 is 15 residues. Germline CDR1 and CDR2: MNHEY and SMNVEV (reference sequence). Trimming shortened V by 6 bases and J by 5 bases, and 19 bases separated the two germline ends. The CDR3 DNA reads TGTGCCAGCAGAGCCGCATCAAGTTACTACGAGACCCAGTACTTC. Amino acid sequence: CASRAASSYYETQYF.

This clone was seen more than once but under ten times. V usage is TRBV7-8 and J usage is TRBJ2-2; D gene unclear. V was pared by 1 base and J by 4 bases, with 4 bases between. CDR1 is SGHVS and CDR2 is FQNEAQ in the germline V gene. The CDR3 covers 13 residues. CDR3 sequence reads: CASSLDATGELFF. The CDR3 bases are TGTGCCAGCAGCTTAGATGCCACCGGGGAGCTGTTTTTT.

This chain joins TRBV5-6 and TRBJ2-3; 10 positions match TRBD2. Germline lookup yields CDR1 SGHDT and CDR2 YYEEEE. Trimming removed 2 bases from V and 6 bases from J; junction bases left unmatched: 6. The CDR3 sequence is 15 residues long. CDR3 in DNA: TGTGCCAGCAGCTTCACTAGCGGGGTGGGGGATACGCAGTATTTT. Translating gives CASSFTSGVGDTQYF. The whole variable domain, remainder taken from reference TRBV5-6 and TRBJ2-3, is DAGVTQSPTHLIKTRGQQVTLRCSPKSGHDTVSWYQQALGQGPQFIFQYYEEEERQRGNFPDRFSGHQFPNYSSELNVNALLLGDSALYLCASSFTSGVGDTQYFGPGTRLTVL.

This clone was seen a handful of times. The rearrangement joins TRBV7-9 to TRBJ1-2; no clear D gene. The CDR3 is 16 amino acids. The V end was cut by 5 bases, the J end by 2 bases, with 18 bases between. The germline CDR1 and CDR2 sequences are SEHNR and FQNEAQ (reference sequence). The CDR3 nucleotides are TGTGCCAGCAGCCACGAGAATGAGGAGCTGAACTATGGCTACACCTTC. This encodes CASSHENEELNYGYTF.

The CDR3 DNA follows: TGTGCCAGCAGTGAAGTACTCGAAAACACCATATATTTT. It encodes CASSEVLENTIYF. The chain uses TRBV6-1 and TRBJ1-3; no clear D. CDR1 MNHNS and CDR2 SASEGT come from the germline V gene. Trimming pared 1 base from V and 6 bases from J, leaving 7 bases between. The CDR3 runs 13 residues.

In this sample, this clone turned up a few times. In DNA, the CDR3 is TGTGCCAGCAGCACAGGGGGCGATTCACCCCTCCACTTT. This encodes CASSTGGDSPLHF. This chain joins TRBV25-1 and TRBJ1-6; 9 nucleotides match TRBD1. V gave up 6 bases and J gave up 8 bases; unmatched junction bases: 2. The germline CDR1 and CDR2 sequences are MGHDK and SYGVNS. The CDR3 covers 13 residues.

The chain joins TRBV19 to TRBJ2-5, with 7 positions matching TRBD1. The CDR3 spans 14 residues. Germline V lookup: CDR1 LNHDA, CDR2 SQIVND (reference sequence). The ends lost 1 base at V and 1 base at J; junction bases unmatched: 0. The CDR3 protein is CASSIGDSQETQYF. The CDR3 coding sequence is TGTGCCAGTAGTATAGGGGACAGCCAAGAGACCCAGTACTTC. Using reference TRBV19 and TRBJ2-5 for the parts outside the CDR3, the full variable domain is DGGITQSPKYLFRKEGQNVTLSCEQNLNHDAMYWYRQDPGQGLRLIYYSQIVNDFQKGDIAEGYSVSREKKESFPLTVTSAQKNPTAFYLCASSIGDSQETQYFGPGTRLLVL.

The sample holds one count of this clone. CDR3: CASSYLSGSNQPQHF. The CDR3 region has the DNA TGTGCCAGCAGCTACTTATCAGGAAGCAATCAGCCCCAGCATTTT. The chain combines TRBV7-6 with TRBJ1-5; no reliable D call. The CDR3 contains 15 residues. Germline loops: CDR1 SGHVS, CDR2 FNYEAQ. Trimming cost V 4 bases and J 1 base, with 11 bases left between them.

The chain has TRBV4-1 and TRBJ2-1, with D perhaps matching TRBD1 (5 bases). From germline, CDR1 is MGHRA and CDR2 YSYEKL. CDR3 size: 13 residues. The germline V and J ends were trimmed by 1 base and 5 bases, with 6 bases remaining between them. The CDR3 reads CASSQVGDNEQFF. CDR3 sequence (DNA): TGCGCCAGCAGCCAAGTAGGGGACAATGAGCAGTTCTTC.

The chain joins TRBV14 to TRBJ2-1; 8 nucleotides agree with TRBD2. Germline CDR1 SGHDN, CDR2 FVKESK. After removal of 1 base from V and 2 bases from J, the junction contained 7 bases not matched to a gene. The CDR3 is 17 residues long. The CDR3 protein is CASSQVSAGAPYNEQFF. The CDR3 bases are TGTGCCAGCAGCCAAGTATCAGCGGGAGCGCCCTACAATGAGCAGTTCTTC.

The chain carries TRBV4-1 and TRBJ2-5; D ambiguous. CDR3 size: 13 residues. The V end lost 6 bases, the J end lost 5 bases, and 13 bases lay between the germline ends. Germline-derived CDR1 and CDR2 are MGHRA and YSYEKL. In DNA, the CDR3 is TGCGCCAGCAGAGGCCAAGGGTTTGAGACCCAGTACTTC. Its protein is CASRGQGFETQYF.

The CDR3 bases are TGCGCCAGCAGCCCGGGGCCCGGAGGTCTTTCACCCCTCCACTTT. Amino acids: CASSPGPGGLSPLHF. This chain uses TRBV4-1 with TRBJ1-6, with a possible D match to TRBD1 (5 bases). V gave up 4 bases and J gave up 9 bases, with 16 bases separating them. The CDR3 consists of 15 residues. CDR1 is MGHRA and CDR2 is YSYEKL in the germline V gene.

As DNA, the CDR3 is TGTGCCAGTAGTCCTCGGACAGGGCAGATTAGCACTGAAGCTTTCTTT. Translation gives CASSPRTGQISTEAFF. The V gene is TRBV19, the J gene TRBJ1-1, with 8 bases aligning to TRBD1. V dropped 5 bases and J dropped 4; count of bases not matched to a gene: 12. CDR3 size: 16 residues. The germline gives CDR1 LNHDA, CDR2 SQIVND (reference sequence).

V usage is TRBV9 and J usage is TRBJ2-1; the match to TRBD2 covers 9 bases. The CDR3 runs to 17 residues. Germline CDR1 SGDLS, CDR2 YYNGEE. V gave up 0 bases and J gave up 8 bases; unmatched junction bases: 12. CDR3 sequence reads: CASSVGASGILGDEQFF. The CDR3 bases are TGTGCCAGCAGCGTAGGGGCTAGCGGGATACTGGGCGATGAGCAGTTCTTC. The whole variable domain, remainder taken from reference TRBV9 and TRBJ2-1, is DSGVTQTPKHLITATGQRVTLRCSPRSGDLSVYWYQQSLDQGLQFLIQYYNGEERAKGNILERFSAQQFPDLHSELNLSSLELGDSALYFCASSVGASGILGDEQFFGPGTRLTVL.

The chain's CDR3 is CASALGSGRETQYF. CDR3 nucleotide sequence: TGTGCCAGCGCCCTCGGGTCGGGGAGGGAGACCCAGTACTTC. The chain is built from TRBV7-2 and TRBJ2-5; possibly TRBD2 for D (6 bases). Germline values: CDR1 SGHTA, CDR2 FQGNSA. Trimming cost V 8 bases and J 5 bases, with 18 bases left between them. This CDR3 comprises 14 residues.

This chain links TRBV6-1 with TRBJ1-5; a possible D gene is TRBD1 (6 bases). The CDR3 is 15 residues long. CDR1 is MNHNS, CDR2 SASEGT, per germline. The ends were cut back, 3 bases at V and 0 bases at J, with 9 bases in the middle. CDR3 DNA: TGTGCCAGCAGTGAGGGGGGCTATAGCAATCAGCCCCAGCATTTT. It encodes CASSEGGYSNQPQHF.

The chain links TRBV5-4 to TRBJ1-4; D is possibly TRBD1 (5 bases). The CDR3 consists of 14 residues. CDR1 and CDR2 (germline): SGHNT, YYREEE (reference sequence). With 3 bases removed from V and 11 bases from J, the gap between germline ends came to 17 bases. The CDR3, as DNA: TGTGCCAGCAGCTATAAGGGTGCAGGGTATAAACTGTTTTTT. It yields the protein CASSYKGAGYKLFF.

The rearrangement uses TRBV6-2 or TRBV6-3 and TRBJ1-1, with 8 nucleotides matching TRBD1. The CDR3 totals 17 residues. J was trimmed by 6 bases and V by 2 bases; bases with no gene match: 14. In germline, CDR1 is MNHEY, CDR2 SVGEGT. CDR3 sequence: CASSYIVRTGSRPEAFF. CDR3 bases: TGTGCCAGCAGTTACATCGTTCGGACAGGGAGCAGGCCTGAAGCTTTCTTT.

This clone was seen only once. The J gene is TRBJ2-7, the V gene TRBV4-2; D is perhaps TRBD2 (6 bases). The germline V gene has CDR1 LGHNA and CDR2 YNFKEQ. The CDR3 covers 15 residues. V was pared by 4 bases and J by 0 bases, with 13 bases between. CDR3 DNA: TGTGCCAGCAGCCGGGAGGTCGGGAGCTCCTACGAGCAGTACTTC. It encodes CASSREVGSSYEQYF.

The chain joins TRBV15 to TRBJ1-5; D call uncertain. The V end was cut by 0 bases, the J end by 8 bases, with 14 bases between. The CDR3 length is 15 residues. Germline CDR1 is LNHNV and CDR2 is YYDKDF (reference sequence). DNA of the CDR3: TGTGCCACCAGCAGAGATTCAACTGCAGCGAAGCCCCAGCATTTT. Translating it yields CATSRDSTAAKPQHF.

V is TRBV7-9 and J is TRBJ1-1; no clear D. This CDR3 contains 15 residues. Trimming removed 3 bases from V and 7 bases from J, with 18 bases in between. Germline V lookup: CDR1 SEHNR, CDR2 FQNEAQ (reference sequence). As DNA, the CDR3 is TGTGCCAGCAGCTTCATAGGGTCCCTCGCTTATGAAGCTTTCTTT. It is translated as CASSFIGSLAYEAFF.

The chain is built from TRBV27 and TRBJ1-5, with a possible D match to TRBD1 (6 bases). The germline V gene encodes CDR1 MNHEY and CDR2 SMNVEV (reference sequence). V was cut by 6 bases and J by 2 bases, with 11 bases left in between. This CDR3 is built from 14 residues. The CDR3 protein is CASSQGYGNQPQHF. DNA of the CDR3: TGTGCCAGCAGCCAGGGGTATGGCAATCAGCCCCAGCATTTT.